This T cell receptor (beta chain) derives from a study of a mutant IDH1 vaccine in newly diagnosed glioma. Study-level background: Patients received eight vaccinations in weeks 1, 3, 5, 7, 11, 15, 19, 23. Treated individuals were about 60% male and roughly 38% female, averaging about 41 years of age. The study started vaccination 4-6 weeks after radiotherapy alone, or with temozolomide cycles. Study-wide findings and caveats: Variations in leading peripheral T cell clonotypes appeared to have no connection with pseudoprogression.

V dropped 6 bases and J dropped 7 bases, with 18 bases sitting between them. This CDR3 has 15 residues. Germline V gene data show CDR1 as LNHDA and CDR2 as SQIVND (reference sequence). TCRdb's table, derived via immunoSEQ multiplex PCR, lists solely in-frame clones and lacks some. Among some 33,000 clones listed, 85% to 90% were seen once. On this clone itself: Its antigen remains unknown.

Time point noted: week 23, last vaccination. Topical imiquimod accompanied each vaccine dose, which consisted of 300 ug of mutant IDH1 20-mer peptide. This clonotype was sampled from a man in his forties or fifties with glioma. The V call is TRBV19, the J call TRBJ1-4; no definite D call. This specimen consisted of PBMCs, obtained from a glioma patient whose treatment included an IDH1 peptide vaccine. The CDR3 DNA sequence: TGTGCCAGTAGCCCGATCTTGGGTGTCGGTGAAAAACTGTTTTTT. This gives the protein CASSPILGVGEKLFF. Full variable domain (missing parts from reference TRBV19 and TRBJ1-4): DGGITQSPKYLFRKEGQNVTLSCEQNLNHDAMYWYRQDPGQGLRLIYYSQIVNDFQKGDIAEGYSVSREKKESFPLTVTSAQKNPTAFYLCASSPILGVGEKLFFGSGTQLSVL.